The 32 T cell receptor beta chains below all came from one sample that was sequenced in a study of blood T cell repertoires in COVID-19 (dated by TCRdb to about 2020). Libraries were made using the immunoSEQ multiplex PCR assay. In TCRdb, the immuneACCESS table is reduced to in-frame sequences with V and J assigned. These tables do not hold every clone; where another copy was compared, an unresolved V gene accounts for under half, and the others remain unexplained. The sample table holds about 120,000 clones, of which around 77% were seen once. Over 7% of the sample is in the top ten clones. Sequencing input: peripheral blood. The receptors were sampled from a human donor in a cohort sampled during active COVID-19.

This clone was observed many times. V is TRBV12-3 or TRBV12-4 and J is TRBJ2-7; the D is unclear. This CDR3 contains 11 residues. The V gene lost 2 bases and the J gene lost 5 bases, with 4 bases spanning the gap. The CDR3 DNA reads TGTGCCAGCAGTTTACTCGACGAGCAGTACTTC. Translating it yields CASSLLDEQYF.

The J gene is TRBJ2-7, the V gene TRBV5-6, with a tentative D call TRBD1 (5 bases). With 6 bases removed from V and 6 bases from J, the gap between germline ends came to 22 bases. The CDR3 runs to 15 residues. Germline CDR1 and CDR2: SGHDT and YYEEEE. The CDR3 DNA follows: TGTGCCAGCACAGATATCAGGGCAGGGTTGGCCGAGCAGTACTTC. The encoded protein is CASTDIRAGLAEQYF. The whole variable domain, remainder taken from reference TRBV5-6 and TRBJ2-7, is DAGVTQSPTHLIKTRGQQVTLRCSPKSGHDTVSWYQQALGQGPQFIFQYYEEEERQRGNFPDRFSGHQFPNYSSELNVNALLLGDSALYLCASTDIRAGLAEQYFGPGTRLTVT.

The V call is TRBV3-1 (or the pseudogene TRBV3-2), the J call TRBJ2-7; TRBD2 matches at 9 bases. Germline trimming cut 4 bases from V and 5 bases from J; bases unmatched to any gene: 12. The length of the CDR3 is 16 residues. Germline CDR1 is LGHDT and CDR2 is YNNKEL (reference sequence). The CDR3 DNA reads as TGTGCCAGCAGCCCCGATCCGGGACTAGCTCGGGACGAGCAGTACTTC. Translated: CASSPDPGLARDEQYF.

This clone was counted between two and nine times. This chain connects TRBV7-9 to TRBJ1-3; D unresolved. V was clipped by 1 base and J by 4 bases, with 8 bases between them. The CDR3 runs 14 residues. CDR1 is SEHNR, CDR2 FQNEAQ, per germline (reference sequence). DNA of the CDR3: TGTGCCAGCAGCTTAGTGGGAGAGGGAAACACCATATATTTT. Its translation: CASSLVGEGNTIYF.

Remarks on this clone: Its ends do not fully match the called genes, so a read error is possible. The V call is TRBV12-3 or TRBV12-4, the J call TRBJ2-7; TRBD2 aligns across 8 bases. The CDR3 has 12 residues. The CDR3 region is CASSGTPGLVNF. For the CDR3, the DNA is TGTGCCAGCAGTGGCACCCCGGGACTAGTTAACTTC.

J is TRBJ1-4 and V is TRBV28; 10 nucleotides line up with TRBD1. This CDR3 is built from 15 residues. Germline CDR1 reads MDHEN; CDR2 reads SYDVKM. Trimming at V came to 5 bases and at J to 4 bases, leaving 4 bases not matched to a gene. This CDR3 reads CASSPWTGGNEKLFF. The CDR3 bases are TGTGCCAGCAGTCCATGGACAGGGGGTAATGAAAAACTGTTTTTT. Based on the CDR3 plus reference TRBV28 and TRBJ1-4, the full variable domain is DVKVTQSSRYLVKRTGEKVFLECVQDMDHENMFWYRQDPGLGLRLIYFSYDVKMKEKGDIPEGYSVSREKKERFSLILESASTNQTSMYLCASSPWTGGNEKLFFGSGTQLSVL.

V is TRBV3-1 (or the pseudogene TRBV3-2) and J is TRBJ2-5; 7 bases are shared with TRBD2. Germline lookup yields CDR1 LGHDT and CDR2 YNNKEL (reference sequence). The CDR3 consists of 15 residues. J lost 4 bases, V lost 0 bases, and 5 bases had no gene match. The CDR3 spells CASSQDMGGRETQYF. Here the CDR3 DNA reads TGTGCCAGCAGCCAAGATATGGGGGGGAGAGAGACCCAGTACTTC.

The chain employs TRBV19 and TRBJ1-1, with no clear D. The CDR3 runs 14 residues. The ends were cut back, 2 bases at V and 1 base at J, with 8 bases in the middle. Germline V CDR1 and CDR2: LNHDA, SQIVND (reference sequence). CDR3 in amino acids: CASSITEGNTEAFF. The CDR3 DNA follows: TGTGCCAGTAGTATAACAGAAGGGAACACTGAAGCTTTCTTT.

The V gene is TRBV28, the J gene TRBJ2-7, with a weak D call TRBD2 (5 bases). The CDR3 sequence is 15 residues long. CDR1 and CDR2 from the germline V gene are MDHEN and SYDVKM. V was clipped by 4 bases and J by 1 base, with 14 bases between them. In DNA, the CDR3 is TGTGCCAGCAGTTCTCTTACTAGGGAGTCCTACGAGCAGTACTTC. As protein: CASSSLTRESYEQYF.

V usage is TRBV29-1 and J usage is TRBJ2-7, with TRBD1 matching 10 bases. The CDR3 length is 15 residues. Losses at the gene ends were 0 bases for V and 3 bases for J; bases not matched to a gene: 5. Germline CDR1 is SQVTM and CDR2 is ANQGSEA. CDR3 bases: TGCAGCGTTGAAGAAACGGGACAGGGGAGCTACGAGCAGTACTTC. This translates into CSVEETGQGSYEQYF.

J is TRBJ2-5 and V is TRBV9, with 10 bases lining up with TRBD2. Trimming took 4 bases from V and 6 from J; bases not matched to a gene: 9. The CDR3 consists of 15 residues. CDR1 is SGDLS, CDR2 YYNGEE, per germline. The CDR3 coding sequence is TGTGCCAGCAGCCCAGGACTAGCGGCGGGACAGACCCAGTACTTC. This sequence encodes CASSPGLAAGQTQYF. Together with reference TRBV9 and TRBJ2-5, the CDR3 gives the full variable domain: DSGVTQTPKHLITATGQRVTLRCSPRSGDLSVYWYQQSLDQGLQFLIQYYNGEERAKGNILERFSAQQFPDLHSELNLSSLELGDSALYFCASSPGLAAGQTQYFGPGTRLLVL.

The chain joins TRBV19 to TRBJ1-3; D is unclear. The V gene's germline CDR1 is LNHDA and CDR2 SQIVND (reference sequence). The CDR3 totals 15 residues. Trimming shortened V by 0 bases and J by 0 bases, and 6 bases separated the two germline ends. This CDR3 is CASSIDGSSGNTIYF. The CDR3 DNA is TGTGCCAGTAGTATAGATGGGAGCTCTGGAAACACCATATATTTT. The full variable domain, its missing parts supplied by reference TRBV19 and TRBJ1-3, is DGGITQSPKYLFRKEGQNVTLSCEQNLNHDAMYWYRQDPGQGLRLIYYSQIVNDFQKGDIAEGYSVSREKKESFPLTVTSAQKNPTAFYLCASSIDGSSGNTIYFGEGSWLTVV.

V usage is TRBV30 and J usage is TRBJ1-6; a weak D match, TRBD1 (6 bases). Trimming pared 1 base from V and 8 bases from J, leaving 18 bases between. From germline, CDR1 is GTSNPN and CDR2 SVGIG (reference sequence). The CDR3 extends over 16 amino acids. CDR3 bases: TGTGCCTGGAGTGAGGGACACGATAATTTTGATTCACCCCTCCACTTT. It encodes CAWSEGHDNFDSPLHF.

This sequence joins TRBV5-1 and TRBJ2-7, with 10 bases matching TRBD1. This CDR3 spans 13 amino acids. J lost 3 bases, V lost 4 bases, and 1 base had no gene match. Germline CDR1 is SGHRS and CDR2 is YFSETQ. The CDR3 sequence is CASSGTGVYEQYF. The CDR3 region has the DNA TGCGCCAGCAGCGGGACAGGGGTCTACGAGCAGTACTTC. Supplemented by reference TRBV5-1 and TRBJ2-7, the full variable domain reads KAGVTQTPRYLIKTRGQQVTLSCSPISGHRSVSWYQQTPGQGLQFLFEYFSETQRNKGNFPGRFSGRQFSNSRSEMNVSTLELGDSALYLCASSGTGVYEQYFGPGTRLTVT.

This sequence joins TRBV11-2 and TRBJ2-7; D may be TRBD1 (6 bases). Germline V gene lookup returns CDR1 SGHAT and CDR2 FQNNGV. The CDR3 totals 14 residues. Between the trimmed V and J ends, which lost 5 bases and 2 bases, there was a span of 13 bases. The CDR3 nucleotides are TGTGCCAGCAGCGCGGACAGACAAACCTACGAGCAGTACTTC. This codes for CASSADRQTYEQYF.

This chain connects TRBV28 to TRBJ2-1; D possibly corresponds to TRBD2 (6 bases). The CDR3 spans 18 residues. Trimming took off 4 bases at V and 5 bases at J, with 24 bases between the two ends. Germline CDR1 reads MDHEN; CDR2 reads SYDVKM. CDR3 sequence (DNA): TGTGCCAGCAGTTCTCCCCGGGGGACGCCATTACCGAACAATGAGCAGTTCTTC. Translating gives CASSSPRGTPLPNNEQFF.

The chain recombines TRBV5-1 with TRBJ2-7, with TRBD1 matching over 7 bases. From germline, CDR1 is SGHRS and CDR2 YFSETQ. CDR3 length: 14 amino acids. V gave up 3 bases and J gave up 4 bases; unmatched junction bases: 7. Here the CDR3 DNA reads TGCGCCAGCAGCTCAGACAGGGTACCGTACGAGCAGTACTTC. Protein product: CASSSDRVPYEQYF.

This clone appeared once. V gene TRBV13 combines with J gene TRBJ1-1; D is perhaps TRBD1 (5 bases). V was cut by 6 bases and J by 4 bases, with 21 bases left in between. This CDR3 has 16 residues. Germline values: CDR1 PRHDT, CDR2 FYEKMQ (reference sequence). The chain's CDR3 is CASRGIVGQGLTEAFF. The CDR3 DNA sequence: TGTGCCAGCAGGGGGATTGTGGGGCAGGGTCTCACTGAAGCTTTCTTT.

The chain joins TRBV4-2 to TRBJ2-7; 10 positions agree with TRBD2. V shed 0 bases and J 4 bases; nucleotides not matched to a gene: 6. The CDR3 loop spans 16 amino acids. Germline CDR1 and CDR2: LGHNA and YNFKEQ. For the CDR3, the DNA is TGTGCCAGCAGCCAAGAAGAAGGGACTAGCGATTACGAGCAGTACTTC. It specifies CASSQEEGTSDYEQYF.

The rearrangement links TRBV27 to TRBJ1-5; tentative D call: TRBD1 (5 bases). The CDR3 totals 15 residues. From germline, CDR1 is MNHEY and CDR2 SMNVEV (reference sequence). Between the trimmed V and J ends, which lost 5 bases and 4 bases, there was a span of 15 bases. CDR3: CASSPPGVGNQPQHF. The CDR3 bases are TGTGCCAGCAGTCCCCCGGGGGTTGGGAATCAGCCCCAGCATTTT.

V is TRBV3-1 (or the pseudogene TRBV3-2) and J is TRBJ2-7; D ambiguous. V was shortened by 1 base and J by 3 bases, with 7 bases between the two germline ends. The CDR3 is 13 amino acids. CDR1 is LGHDT and CDR2 is YNNKEL in the germline V gene (reference sequence). The CDR3 region is CASSQGPRYEQYF. For the CDR3, the DNA is TGTGCCAGCAGCCAAGGTCCCCGCTACGAGCAGTACTTC.

The V gene is TRBV5-1, the J gene TRBJ2-7; TRBD1 agrees at 7 bases. This CDR3 has 14 amino acids. The germline V gene has CDR1 SGHRS and CDR2 YFSETQ. Trimming took 2 bases from V and 4 from J; bases not matched to a gene: 6. Written as DNA, the CDR3 is TGCGCCAGCAGCTTAGGGGACAGCTTATACGAGCAGTACTTC. Translating it yields CASSLGDSLYEQYF.

The chain combines TRBV20-1 with TRBJ2-5, with a tentative D call TRBD1 (5 bases). CDR1 and CDR2 (germline): DFQATT, SNEGSKA (reference sequence). The CDR3 sequence is 11 residues long. Between the trimmed V and J ends, which lost 3 bases and 3 bases, there was a span of 5 bases. The CDR3 reads CSASREETQYF. CDR3 nucleotides: TGCAGTGCTAGCAGGGAAGAGACCCAGTACTTC.

This clone was seen more than once but under ten times. This rearrangement joins TRBV6-5 to TRBJ2-7; D unresolved. The CDR3 extends over 13 amino acids. CDR1 is MNHEY and CDR2 is SVGAGI in the germline V gene. Trimming removed 6 bases at V and 2 bases at J, with 11 bases between. In DNA, the CDR3 is TGTGCCAGCAGGGGCCAGCCCCCCTACGAGCAGTACTTC. It yields the protein CASRGQPPYEQYF.

V usage is TRBV7-9 and J usage is TRBJ2-4, with a possible D match to TRBD2 (6 bases). The CDR3 length is 13 residues. With 0 bases removed from V and 9 bases from J, the gap between germline ends came to 9 bases. Germline CDR1 and CDR2: SEHNR and FQNEAQ (reference sequence). The CDR3 loop is CASSLAGEAIQYF. In DNA, the CDR3 is TGTGCCAGCAGCTTAGCAGGGGAGGCCATTCAGTACTTC.

The rearrangement joins TRBV5-4 to TRBJ2-3, with D perhaps TRBD1 (5 bases). The CDR3 has 16 residues. Germline CDR1 is SGHNT and CDR2 is YYREEE (reference sequence). V dropped 4 bases and J dropped 6 bases, with 21 bases sitting between them. CDR3 sequence: CASSHPTRQGGDTQYF. The DNA of the CDR3 is TGTGCCAGCAGCCACCCCACCCGGCAGGGCGGCGATACGCAGTATTTT. Together with reference TRBV5-4 and TRBJ2-3, the CDR3 gives the full variable domain: ETGVTQSPTHLIKTRGQQVTLRCSSQSGHNTVSWYQQALGQGPQFIFQYYREEENGRGNFPPRFSGLQFPNYSSELNVNALELDDSALYLCASSHPTRQGGDTQYFGPGTRLTVL.

This sequence joins TRBV5-1 and TRBJ1-6; 10 nucleotides match TRBD1. The CDR3 has 15 amino acids. With V trimmed by 3 bases and J by 10 bases, 7 bases remained unmatched. The germline gives CDR1 SGHRS, CDR2 YFSETQ. CDR3 bases: TGCGCCAGCAGCTCGGGAGGGACAGGGGAGTCACCCCTCCACTTT. Its translation is CASSSGGTGESPLHF.

The chain has TRBV11-2 and TRBJ2-2; 8 nucleotides line up with TRBD1. Trimming removed 5 bases from V and 2 bases from J; junction bases left unmatched: 7. This CDR3 has 16 residues. CDR1 SGHAT and CDR2 FQNNGV come from the germline V gene. CDR3 bases: TGTGCCAGCAGCAAAACAGGGGGGTTAAACACCGGGGAGCTGTTTTTT. This codes for CASSKTGGLNTGELFF.

The chain uses TRBV28 and TRBJ2-7; 11 bases map to TRBD2. The CDR3 loop spans 15 amino acids. V was clipped by 4 bases and J by 5 bases; unmatched bases: 7. Germline lookup yields CDR1 MDHEN and CDR2 SYDVKM. The CDR3 nucleotides read TGTGCCAGCAGTTCACTAGCGGGAGCCCTAGACGAGCAGTACTTC. Translating gives CASSSLAGALDEQYF.

This chain uses TRBV27 with TRBJ1-5; 8 nucleotides line up with TRBD1. Germline V gives CDR1 MNHEY, CDR2 SMNVEV (reference sequence). With 5 bases clipped from V and 0 bases from J, the junction kept 12 bases outside the gene matches. The CDR3 runs to 18 residues. The CDR3, as DNA: TGTGCCAGCAGTGCCCTTGGACAGGGACGCTATAGCAATCAGCCCCAGCATTTT. The encoded protein is CASSALGQGRYSNQPQHF.

V gene TRBV18 combines with J gene TRBJ2-1, with TRBD2 identical over 11 bases. Unmatched junction bases numbered 5, after V lost 4 bases and J lost 3 bases. In germline, CDR1 is KGHSH, CDR2 LQKENI. The CDR3 runs to 16 residues. The chain's CDR3 is CASSRPLAGVYNEQFF. CDR3 nucleotide sequence: TGTGCCAGCTCACGGCCACTAGCGGGAGTCTACAATGAGCAGTTCTTC.

This clone was counted a few times. This chain connects TRBV5-7 to TRBJ1-2, with 7 bases lining up with TRBD1. TRBV5-7 is designated an ORF whose function remains uncertain. This CDR3 is built from 17 residues. J lost 3 bases, V lost 3 bases, and 14 bases had no gene match. The CDR3 DNA is TGTGCCAGCAGCTCGACCAGGACAGGAGACAAGGACTATGGCTACACCTTC. Translated: CASSSTRTGDKDYGYTF.